Listed here are 28 T cell receptor beta chains from one sample, sequenced in a study of cytomegalovirus exposure and HLA in healthy donors. PCR primers comprised 60 Vbeta and 13 Jbeta primers. Sequencing used immunoSEQ multiplex PCR; TCRdb keeps in-frame clones, though not all of them. The data contain nearly 80,000 clones, roughly 80% of them singletons. Sequenced: PBMCs. The receptors were gathered from a woman in her 40s in good health and CMV-seropositive.

The CDR3 region has the DNA TGCGCCAGCAGCTTGGTGGGGGGTCAGCCCCAGCATTTT. Translating it yields CASSLVGGQPQHF. This rearrangement joins TRBV5-1 to TRBJ1-5; D possibly corresponds to TRBD1 (5 bases). This CDR3 comprises 13 residues. V lost 0 bases and J 6 bases, leaving 7 bases between the germline ends. Germline V gene data show CDR1 as SGHRS and CDR2 as YFSETQ.

The genes are TRBV13 and TRBJ2-1; TRBD2 matches at 13 bases. Germline CDR1 reads PRHDT; CDR2 reads FYEKMQ (reference sequence). The CDR3 consists of 24 residues. V lost 3 bases, J lost 5 bases, and 28 bases stayed unmatched. For the CDR3, the DNA is TGTGCCAGCAGCTTTACCGGGACAGGATTTGAGACTAGCGGGAGGAGAGAGATAAACAATGAGCAGTTCTTC. Its protein product is CASSFTGTGFETSGRREINNEQFF.

V and J are TRBV30 and TRBJ2-1, with 7 bases matching TRBD2. V shed 4 bases, J shed 0 bases, and the junction held 6 bases outside the gene matches. This CDR3 contains 15 residues. The germline V gene encodes CDR1 GTSNPN and CDR2 SVGIG (reference sequence). The CDR3 region is CAWKVAGNSYNEQFF. The CDR3 coding sequence is TGTGCCTGGAAGGTAGCGGGTAACTCCTACAATGAGCAGTTCTTC.

This chain uses TRBV7-9 with TRBJ2-2, with TRBD2 matching 10 bases. The junction had 15 bases not matched to a gene; V was cut back by 4 bases and J by 7 bases. Germline V gene data show CDR1 as SEHNR and CDR2 as FQNEAQ (reference sequence). CDR3 length equals 18 residues. CDR3 residues: CASSSNSGRSLASGELFF. Written as DNA, the CDR3 is TGTGCCAGCAGCTCCAATAGCGGGAGGTCCCTCGCGAGCGGGGAGCTGTTTTTT.

This chain connects TRBV28 to TRBJ2-2, with 8 positions matching TRBD2. Trimming at V came to 10 bases and at J to 6 bases, leaving 13 bases not matched to a gene. CDR1 is MDHEN and CDR2 is SYDVKM in the germline V gene. This CDR3 region has 15 residues. The CDR3 reads CATSRLAGSPGELFF. DNA for the CDR3: TGTGCCACCTCGAGGCTAGCGGGTAGTCCCGGGGAGCTGTTTTTT.

The chain carries TRBV2 and TRBJ1-5; TRBD1 might be the D (6 bases). CDR1 and CDR2 from the germline V gene are SNHLY and FYNNEI. This CDR3 has 14 residues. V lost 0 bases and J 6 bases, leaving 9 bases between the germline ends. This CDR3 is CASSEAGAGQPQHF. CDR3 sequence (DNA): TGTGCCAGCAGTGAAGCGGGGGCTGGTCAGCCCCAGCATTTT.

This clone has only a few counts. The CDR3 DNA is TGTGCCAGCAGCTTAGGGACTAGCGGGAGGCATAAAGAGACCCAGTACTTC. Protein sequence: CASSLGTSGRHKETQYF. This rearrangement joins TRBV7-8 to TRBJ2-5; 14 positions agree with TRBD2. CDR3 size: 17 residues. In germline, CDR1 is SGHVS, CDR2 FQNEAQ. The ends lost 1 base at V and 3 bases at J; junction bases unmatched: 4.

The rearrangement joins TRBV4-2 to TRBJ2-7; D remains ambiguous. CDR3 size: 13 residues. Between the trimmed V and J ends, which lost 0 bases and 3 bases, there was a span of 6 bases. Germline CDR1 reads LGHNA; CDR2 reads YNFKEQ. CDR3 sequence reads: CASSQENSYEQYF. CDR3 nucleotides: TGTGCCAGCAGCCAAGAGAACAGCTACGAGCAGTACTTC.

The rearrangement uses TRBV7-8 and TRBJ2-7, with a tentative D call TRBD2 (7 bases). Germline values: CDR1 SGHVS, CDR2 FQNEAQ. This CDR3 contains 14 residues. Trimming took off 7 bases at V and 3 bases at J, with 16 bases between the two ends. The CDR3 sequence is CASTKGGGGYEQYF. CDR3 nucleotides: TGTGCCAGCACCAAGGGGGGGGGCGGCTACGAGCAGTACTTC.

The chain combines TRBV9 with TRBJ1-1; possibly TRBD1 for D (6 bases). CDR3 length: 14 amino acids. V gave up 6 bases and J gave up 4 bases, with 16 bases separating them. From germline, CDR1 is SGDLS and CDR2 YYNGEE. CDR3: CASKRTGTSTEAFF. The CDR3 DNA follows: TGTGCCAGCAAACGAACAGGGACCTCCACTGAAGCTTTCTTT.

This chain links TRBV2 with TRBJ1-1, with a tentative D call TRBD1 (5 bases). CDR3 size: 13 residues. Trimming removed 6 bases from V and 6 bases from J, with 14 bases in between. Germline CDR1 SNHLY, CDR2 FYNNEI. The CDR3 sequence is CASSYRSPAEAFF. CDR3 nucleotide sequence: TGTGCCAGCAGCTACAGGTCCCCAGCTGAAGCTTTCTTT.

The chain links TRBV6-1 to TRBJ2-3; 9 positions agree with TRBD2. Germline CDR1 and CDR2: MNHNS and SASEGT. The CDR3 loop spans 18 amino acids. The V and J ends lost 2 bases and 0 bases, in that order; junction bases with no gene match: 9. The CDR3 DNA reads as TGTGCCAGCAGTGAAAGAAGGGCTAGCGGGGCTAGCACAGATACGCAGTATTTT. This codes for CASSERRASGASTDTQYF.

This sequence joins TRBV2 and TRBJ1-1; tentatively, D is TRBD1 (5 bases). Germline loops: CDR1 SNHLY, CDR2 FYNNEI. V was clipped by 6 bases and J by 1 base, with 15 bases between them. The CDR3 runs to 15 residues. The CDR3 loop is CASSDFFQGNTEAFF. The CDR3 nucleotides read TGTGCCAGCAGCGACTTCTTTCAGGGGAACACTGAAGCTTTCTTT.

This clone has a single count. J is TRBJ2-7 and V is TRBV11-2; 9 nucleotides match TRBD2. The CDR3 extends over 15 amino acids. The germline V gene encodes CDR1 SGHAT and CDR2 FQNNGV. With V trimmed by 1 base and J by 0 bases, 1 base remained unmatched. CDR3: CASSLGGGASYEQYF. The CDR3 coding sequence is TGTGCCAGCAGCTTAGGCGGGGGGGCCTCCTACGAGCAGTACTTC.

This chain joins TRBV7-9 and TRBJ1-5; D perhaps matches TRBD1 (6 bases). In germline, CDR1 is SEHNR, CDR2 FQNEAQ (reference sequence). The CDR3 contains 16 residues. The V end lost 0 bases, the J end lost 0 bases, and 9 bases lay between the germline ends. CDR3 coding DNA: TGTGCCAGCAGCTTAGCGGCAGGGGCTAGCAATCAGCCCCAGCATTTT. It is translated as CASSLAAGASNQPQHF. The whole variable domain, remainder taken from reference TRBV7-9 and TRBJ1-5, is DTGVSQNPRHKITKRGQNVTFRCDPISEHNRLYWYRQTLGQGPEFLTYFQNEAQLEKSRLLSDRFSAERPKGSFSTLEIQRTEQGDSAMYLCASSLAAGASNQPQHFGDGTRLSIL.

This clone is medium-sized. The chain combines TRBV7-7 with TRBJ2-5; perhaps TRBD2 as D (6 bases). The CDR3 is 16 amino acids. CDR1 SSHAT and CDR2 FNYEAQ come from the germline V gene (reference sequence). V was cut by 5 bases and J by 2 bases, with 18 bases left in between. The CDR3 spells CASSPLGRAGQETQYF. DNA for the CDR3: TGTGCCAGCAGCCCCCTGGGGCGTGCGGGGCAAGAGACCCAGTACTTC.

This clone came up a few times. The J gene is TRBJ2-3, the V gene TRBV19, with D perhaps matching TRBD1 (6 bases). V dropped 5 bases and J dropped 10 bases, with 13 bases sitting between them. The CDR3 has 12 residues. Germline V lookup: CDR1 LNHDA, CDR2 SQIVND (reference sequence). CDR3 region: CASSGTPGSQYF. For the CDR3, the DNA is TGTGCCAGTAGTGGGACACCGGGATCGCAGTATTTT. The full variable domain, rest sourced from reference TRBV19 and TRBJ2-3, is DGGITQSPKYLFRKEGQNVTLSCEQNLNHDAMYWYRQDPGQGLRLIYYSQIVNDFQKGDIAEGYSVSREKKESFPLTVTSAQKNPTAFYLCASSGTPGSQYFGPGTRLTVL.

This clone was counted only a few times. This chain connects TRBV2 to TRBJ2-6; D perhaps matches TRBD2 (5 bases). The ends were cut back, 8 bases at V and 1 base at J, with 6 bases in the middle. CDR1 is SNHLY and CDR2 is FYNNEI in the germline V gene. The CDR3 totals 13 residues. The CDR3 here is CASRDSGANVLTF. The CDR3 coding sequence is TGTGCCAGCCGGGATTCTGGGGCCAACGTCCTGACTTTC.

This chain uses TRBV5-1 with TRBJ1-1; D is undetermined. This CDR3 region has 13 residues. V lost 7 bases and J 0 bases, leaving 10 bases between the germline ends. Germline V CDR1 and CDR2: SGHRS, YFSETQ. The CDR3 sequence: CASEEGLNTEAFF. DNA for the CDR3: TGCGCCAGCGAGGAGGGTTTGAACACTGAAGCTTTCTTT.

This clone has a handful of counts. J is TRBJ1-3 and V is TRBV14, with D perhaps TRBD1 (5 bases). V was trimmed by 1 base and J by 11 bases, leaving 12 bases between them. This CDR3 is 13 amino acids long. Germline CDR1 reads SGHDN; CDR2 reads FVKESK. For the CDR3, the DNA is TGTGCCAGCAGCCAAGTAACGGCAGGGTCCATATATTTT. Translated, it gives CASSQVTAGSIYF.

The chain combines TRBV27 with TRBJ2-7; 9 bases are shared with TRBD1. CDR3 length equals 15 residues. V gave up 1 base and J gave up 4 bases; unmatched junction bases: 5. Germline values: CDR1 MNHEY, CDR2 SMNVEV (reference sequence). The CDR3 nucleotides are TGTGCCAGCAGTTTATTGGGACAGGGTTCTTACGAGCAGTACTTC. It yields the protein CASSLLGQGSYEQYF.

Regarding this clone: Other DNA sequences in this specimen translate into the identical CDR3. V gene TRBV30 combines with J gene TRBJ1-3; the D is unclear. V was trimmed by 0 bases and J by 4 bases, leaving 4 bases between them. Germline-derived CDR1 and CDR2 are GTSNPN and SVGIG (reference sequence). The CDR3 is 12 residues long. In DNA, the CDR3 is TGTGCCTGGAGTGTATCGGGAAACACCATATATTTT. Translating it yields CAWSVSGNTIYF.

V usage is TRBV30 and J usage is TRBJ1-2; D possibly corresponds to TRBD1 (6 bases). The germline gives CDR1 GTSNPN, CDR2 SVGIG (reference sequence). The V end was cut by 8 bases, the J end by 7 bases, with 20 bases between. The CDR3 length is 13 residues. The CDR3 DNA reads TGTGCCCGAGGAAGGGGGTTATCAGGTGGCTACACCTTC. It encodes CARGRGLSGGYTF.

The V and J genes are TRBV2 and TRBJ2-2, with a tentative D call TRBD1 (5 bases). The CDR3 runs 15 residues. Germline V lookup: CDR1 SNHLY, CDR2 FYNNEI. V was cut by 3 bases and J by 2 bases, with 10 bases left in between. CDR3 residues: CASSDQGINTGELFF. The DNA of the CDR3 is TGTGCCAGCAGTGATCAGGGAATTAACACCGGGGAGCTGTTTTTT.

The chain is built from TRBV7-9 and TRBJ1-1; TRBD1 might be the D (6 bases). V was cut by 2 bases and J by 4 bases, with 8 bases left in between. CDR1 is SEHNR and CDR2 is FQNEAQ in the germline V gene (reference sequence). The CDR3 is made up of 13 amino acids. CDR3 protein: CASSLQGSTEAFF. As DNA, the CDR3 is TGTGCCAGCAGCTTACAGGGGAGCACTGAAGCTTTCTTT.

This rearrangement joins TRBV27 to TRBJ2-5, with D possibly matching TRBD1 (6 bases). CDR1 and CDR2 from the germline V gene are MNHEY and SMNVEV (reference sequence). CDR3 length equals 14 residues. The germline V and J ends were trimmed by 6 bases and 4 bases, with 15 bases remaining between them. CDR3 coding DNA: TGTGCCAGCAGCCGAGCGACAGGTTTAGAGACCCAGTACTTC. Translation: CASSRATGLETQYF.

The chain recombines TRBV29-1 with TRBJ2-7; no clear D gene. Germline V CDR1 and CDR2: SQVTM, ANQGSEA. The V and J ends lost 4 bases and 2 bases respectively, with 18 bases between them. The CDR3 sequence is 15 residues long. The CDR3 is CSVVGKADNTYEQYF. The CDR3, as DNA: TGCAGCGTTGTAGGTAAGGCAGACAATACCTACGAGCAGTACTTC.

In its sample, this clone was seen a few times. V usage is TRBV29-1 and J usage is TRBJ2-7; the match to TRBD2 covers 10 bases. This CDR3 contains 14 residues. V was pared by 1 base and J by 9 bases, with 9 bases of the junction left unmatched. Germline lookup yields CDR1 SQVTM and CDR2 ANQGSEA. The CDR3 sequence: CSVEGSSGSEGQYF. The CDR3 DNA sequence: TGCAGCGTTGAAGGGTCTAGCGGGAGTGAGGGGCAGTACTTC.